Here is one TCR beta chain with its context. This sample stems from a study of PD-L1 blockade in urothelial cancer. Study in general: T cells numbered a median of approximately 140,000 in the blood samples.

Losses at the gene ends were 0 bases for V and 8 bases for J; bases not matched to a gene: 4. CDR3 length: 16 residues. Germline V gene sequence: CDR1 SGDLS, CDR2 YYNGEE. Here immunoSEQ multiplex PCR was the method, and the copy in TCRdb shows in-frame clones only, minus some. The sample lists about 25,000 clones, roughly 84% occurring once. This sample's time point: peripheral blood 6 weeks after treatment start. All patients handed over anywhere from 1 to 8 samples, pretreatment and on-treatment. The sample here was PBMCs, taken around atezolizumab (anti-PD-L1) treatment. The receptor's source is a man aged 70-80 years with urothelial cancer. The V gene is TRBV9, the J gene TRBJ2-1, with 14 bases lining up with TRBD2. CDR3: CASSVAGTSGSHEQFF. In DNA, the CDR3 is TGTGCCAGCAGCGTAGCCGGGACTAGCGGGAGTCATGAGCAGTTCTTC.